These T cell receptor beta chains were read from a single sample in a study of T-cell memory formation after mild COVID-19. TCRdb redid the calling of the 5' RACE reads with MiXCR, one entry per CDR3 protein. The sample contains around 200,000 distinct CDR3 sequences, around 15% of which appear only once. Sequencing was carried out using PBMCs or a T cell subset sorted from them (not recorded which). All receptors come from an adult woman who had mild COVID-19 (a few samples of this study predate the infection). Cell type and time point are not known. Both conserved end residues are part of each CDR3. Each record gives: J gene, D gene, CDR3 length, clone size, V gene, CDR3 protein, CDR3 DNA. The D gene is left open where the match is weak. Clone size is given for some rows only: seen once, a few or many times, or a class if the clone is expanded.

TRBJ2-1 TRBD1 17 few TRBV7-6 CASSLRQGAGSYNEQFF TGTGCCAGCAGCTTGAGACAGGGGGCCGGCTCCTACAATGAGCAGTTCTTC
TRBJ2-7 TRBD2 19 . TRBV12-3/TRBV12-4 CASSLRGSGREQMAYEQYF TGTGCCAGCAGTTTACGGGGAAGCGGGAGGGAGCAGATGGCCTACGAGCAGTACTTC
TRBJ2-7 TRBD1 15 few TRBV12-3/TRBV12-4 CASRGPGQGMSEQYF TGTGCCAGCAGGGGACCGGGACAGGGGATGAGTGAGCAGTACTTC
TRBJ2-1 TRBD1 14 few TRBV5-1 CASSTGQGGNEQFF TGCGCCAGCAGCACGGGACAGGGAGGCAATGAGCAGTTCTTC
TRBJ2-1 . 13 many TRBV3-1 CASSQPNPAGLYF TGTGCCAGCAGCCAACCAAACCCGGCGGGACTGTACTTC
TRBJ2-3 . 15 . TRBV7-8 CASSPNLPSTDTQYF TGTGCCAGCAGCCCAAACCTACCCAGCACAGATACGCAGTATTTT
TRBJ2-1 TRBD2 11 . TRBV20-1 CRAGGNNEQFF TGCAGGGCGGGAGGGAACAATGAGCAGTTCTTC
TRBJ2-4 . 13 few TRBV2 CASSKTTKNIQYF TGTGCCAGCAGTAAGACAACCAAAAACATTCAGTACTTC
TRBJ2-7 TRBD2 16 . TRBV15 CATSRAGTSGRYEQYF TGTGCCACCAGCAGAGCCGGGACTAGCGGGAGGTACGAGCAGTACTTC
TRBJ2-7 TRBD1 14 few TRBV5-1 CASSFGQGTYEQYF TGCGCCAGCAGCTTCGGACAGGGAACCTACGAGCAGTACTTC
TRBJ2-3 TRBD2 17 . TRBV5-1 CASSRGLAGASTDTQYF TGCGCCAGCAGCCGCGGACTAGCGGGGGCTAGCACAGATACGCAGTATTTT
TRBJ2-1 TRBD1 17 once TRBV7-3 CASSSHPPGQGSNEQFF TGTGCCAGCAGCTCACATCCCCCCGGACAGGGGTCCAATGAGCAGTTCTTC
TRBJ2-3 . 17 few TRBV4-3 CASSHIYDYQVADTQYF TGCGCCAGCAGCCATATTTACGACTACCAGGTGGCAGATACGCAGTATTTT
TRBJ2-3 . 15 . TRBV9 CASSVNTVSTDTQYF TGTGCCAGCAGCGTAAACACTGTGAGTACAGATACGCAGTATTTT
TRBJ2-1 . 10 many TRBV6-5 CASSAWGQFF TGTGCCAGCAGTGCCTGGGGGCAGTTCTTC
TRBJ2-1 TRBD2 19 few TRBV9 CASSVVGSGPPSSYNEQFF TGTGCCAGCAGCGTAGTCGGTAGCGGGCCTCCTAGCTCCTACAATGAGCAGTTCTTC
TRBJ2-1 . 14 . TRBV9 CASSVSGTYNEQFF TGTGCCAGCAGCGTTTCGGGGACCTACAATGAGCAGTTCTTC
TRBJ2-3 . 13 few TRBV10-3 CAVGALDTDTQYF TGTGCCGTCGGGGCCCTTGACACAGATACGCAGTATTTT
TRBJ2-1 TRBD1 13 few TRBV6-2/TRBV6-3 CASNQGALSEQFF TGTGCCAGCAATCAGGGGGCGCTTAGTGAGCAGTTCTTC
TRBJ1-2 . 15 . TRBV7-8 CASSLTDQSPYGYTF TGTGCCAGCAGCCTGACGGACCAATCCCCCTATGGCTACACCTTC
TRBJ2-5 . 14 . TRBV30 CAWRQGIGQETQYF TGTGCCTGGAGACAGGGAATTGGGCAAGAGACCCAGTACTTC
TRBJ2-1 . 15 many TRBV5-1 CASSLKRGTYNEQFF TGCGCCAGCAGCTTGAAACGGGGAACGTACAATGAGCAGTTCTTC
TRBJ2-7 TRBD1 11 few TRBV3-1 CATQGAYEQYF TGTGCCACCCAGGGGGCCTACGAGCAGTACTTC
TRBJ1-2 TRBD1 14 . TRBV6-5 CASSFATGGYGYTF TGTGCCAGCAGTTTCGCGACAGGGGGCTATGGCTACACCTTC
TRBJ2-2 TRBD1 16 . TRBV24-1 CATSERDRGRTGELFF TGTGCCACCAGTGAGCGGGACAGGGGGCGTACCGGGGAGCTGTTTTTT
TRBJ2-7 . 13 few TRBV7-9 CASSSTRAYEQYF TGTGCCAGCAGCTCGACCCGTGCCTACGAGCAGTACTTC
TRBJ1-2 . 13 . TRBV29-1 CSVRDALSAGYTF TGCAGCGTCAGGGACGCCCTATCGGCTGGCTACACCTTC
TRBJ2-2 . 15 few TRBV9 CASSVGQLNTGELFF TGTGCCAGCAGCGTGGGTCAACTCAACACCGGGGAGCTGTTTTTT
TRBJ2-1 . 17 . TRBV24-1 CATSDPTGRNSYNEQFF TGTGCCACCAGTGATCCCACGGGACGTAACTCCTACAATGAGCAGTTCTTC
TRBJ2-3 . 15 few TRBV24-1 CATSDVGYTKDTQYF TGTGCCACCAGTGATGTGGGATACACAAAAGATACGCAGTATTTT
TRBJ2-3 TRBD2 16 . TRBV28 CASRPSGGPSTDTQYF TGTGCCAGCCGACCTAGCGGGGGGCCTAGCACAGATACGCAGTATTTT
TRBJ1-3 . 14 . TRBV6-5 CASSYAGSGNTIYF TGTGCCAGCAGTTACGCAGGCTCAGGAAACACCATATATTTT